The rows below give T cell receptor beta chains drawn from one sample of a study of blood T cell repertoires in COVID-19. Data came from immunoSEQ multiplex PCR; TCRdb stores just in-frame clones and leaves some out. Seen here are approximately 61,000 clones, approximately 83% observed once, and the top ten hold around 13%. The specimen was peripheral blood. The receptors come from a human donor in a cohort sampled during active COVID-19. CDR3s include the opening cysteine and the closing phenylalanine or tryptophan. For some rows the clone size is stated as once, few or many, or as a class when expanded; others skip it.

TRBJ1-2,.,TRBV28,CASSLRYSKRPYGYTF
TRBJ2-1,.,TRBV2,CASSYTRSSYNEQFF
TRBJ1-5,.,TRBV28,CASIPGRTSNQPQHF
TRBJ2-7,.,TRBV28,CASSAGASEQYF
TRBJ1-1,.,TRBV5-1,CASNTGEPHTEAFF
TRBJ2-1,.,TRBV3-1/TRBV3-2,CASSQRGLAGESNSYNEQFF
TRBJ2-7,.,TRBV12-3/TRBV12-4,CASRPGFGEQYF
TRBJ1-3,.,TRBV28,CASSSAGLSGNTIYF
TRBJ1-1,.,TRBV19,CASSVSLSPLPRDTEAFF
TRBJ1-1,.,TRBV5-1,CASSPDSATEAFF
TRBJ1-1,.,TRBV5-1,CASSPRQGGTEAFF
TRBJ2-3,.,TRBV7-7,CASSLDFASTDTQYF
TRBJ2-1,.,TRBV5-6,CASSLAQTSGINEQFF
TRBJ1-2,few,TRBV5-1,CASRLTIDSVYGYTF
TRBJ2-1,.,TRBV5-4,CASSPAPGQKNNEQFF
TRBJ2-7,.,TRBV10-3,CAIMGHRSYEQYF
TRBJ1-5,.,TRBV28,CASSLSSGHNQPQHF
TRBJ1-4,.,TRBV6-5,CASSLGQGGYEKLFF
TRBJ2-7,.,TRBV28,CASSSGTSGRTRYEQYF
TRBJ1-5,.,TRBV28,CASTETTNQPQHF
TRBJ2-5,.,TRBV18,CASSSLQAPETQYF
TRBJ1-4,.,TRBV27,CASKSRTGAATNEKLFF
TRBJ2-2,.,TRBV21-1,CASSKGLAGGSYTGELFF
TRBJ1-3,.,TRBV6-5,CASSTTGAGNTIYF
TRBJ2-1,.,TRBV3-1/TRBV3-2,CASSQSTSGIGNEQFF
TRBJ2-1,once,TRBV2,CASSGTGIKTYNEQFF
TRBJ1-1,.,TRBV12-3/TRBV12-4,CASRPTVVTEAFF
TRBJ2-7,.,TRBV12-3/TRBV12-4,CASRMTGAYEQYF
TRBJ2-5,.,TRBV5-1,CASSLSAGYQETQYF
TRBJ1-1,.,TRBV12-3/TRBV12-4,CASSFQGNTEAFF
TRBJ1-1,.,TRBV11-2,CASSLAIAVPKAFF
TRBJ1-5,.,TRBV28,CASLHRTGAPQPQHF
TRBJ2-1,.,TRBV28,CATNRLAGGVEQFF
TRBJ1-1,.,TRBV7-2,CASSTGDSRREAFF
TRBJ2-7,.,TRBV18,CASSPSQQGYEQYF
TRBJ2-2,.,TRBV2,CASSRDRGVGELFF
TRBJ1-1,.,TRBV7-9,CASSFTPNTEAFF
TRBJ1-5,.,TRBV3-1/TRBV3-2,CASSRGPGPQPQHF
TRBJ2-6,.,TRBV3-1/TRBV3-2,CASSPERSGANVLTF
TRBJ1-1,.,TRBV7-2,CASSLGERLNTEAFF
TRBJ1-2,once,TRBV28,CASSLGTGGRLRSNYGYTF
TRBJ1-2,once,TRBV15,CATSRRQGQDGYTF
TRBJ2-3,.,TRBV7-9,CASSLAYTDTQYF